The 29 T cell receptor beta chains reported below all come from one sample, sequenced in a study of neurological immune-mediated disorders (dated by TCRdb to the late 2010s). The time point label corresponds to: longitudinal time-point 1 (baseline). Library generation was performed with 5' RACE. The sample was run on an Illumina HiSeq 2500. TCRdb trimmed public reads at Q25 via fastp, called clones via MiXCR and kept in-frame beta chains. Every distinct CDR3 protein forms one entry, paired with its most common genes and DNA. This sample gives 60,000 to 90,000 distinct CDR3 sequences in total; 10% to 13% of them show up just once. The ten largest clonotypes hold 9.5% to 10% of the sample. The specimen was PBMCs. These receptors originate from a man younger than 40 in good health.

This clonotype was seen at least ten times. The rearrangement uses TRBV3-1 and TRBJ2-7; D is possibly TRBD2 (5 bases). The CDR3 has 17 residues. Germline-derived CDR1 and CDR2 are LGHDT and YNNKEL (reference sequence). With 0 bases removed from V and 2 bases from J, the gap between germline ends came to 17 bases. CDR3 nucleotides: TGTGCCAGCAGCCAAGATCTTGTGAGCGGAGCACCCTACGAGCAGTACTTC. The encoded protein is CASSQDLVSGAPYEQYF.

This clonotype was picked up many times. This chain joins TRBV7-9 and TRBJ2-3; 7 bases align to TRBD1. The CDR3 contains 18 residues. With V trimmed by 5 bases and J by 2 bases, 16 bases remained unmatched. Germline V gene lookup returns CDR1 SEHNR and CDR2 FQNEAQ (reference sequence). The DNA of the CDR3 is TGTGCCAGCAGCCGGCAATTGACAGGGCCACTTTCCACAGATACGCAGTATTTT. This encodes CASSRQLTGPLSTDTQYF.

The DNA for the CDR3 is TGCAGTGCCCCGAGGACAGGGGACAATGAGCAGTTCTTC. This gives the protein CSAPRTGDNEQFF. The J gene is TRBJ2-1, the V gene TRBV20-1; TRBD1 matches at 9 bases. The germline gives CDR1 DFQATT, CDR2 SNEGSKA (reference sequence). The CDR3 extends over 13 amino acids. The V segment lost 6 bases and the J segment 5 bases; nucleotides outside the gene matches: 5.

This clonotype was detected many times. The V call is TRBV27, the J call TRBJ2-1, with 13 bases fitting TRBD2. With 6 bases clipped from V and 2 bases from J, the junction kept 13 bases outside the gene matches. The germline gives CDR1 MNHEY, CDR2 SMNVEV (reference sequence). The CDR3 has 19 amino acids. The CDR3 bases are TGTGCCAGCAGCCGAACCCCACGAACTAGCGGGAGGGCCTACAATGAGCAGTTCTTC. As protein: CASSRTPRTSGRAYNEQFF.

In its sample, this clonotype was seen many times. This chain joins TRBV5-1 and TRBJ1-3; the match to TRBD1 covers 8 bases. The CDR3 loop spans 12 amino acids. Unmatched junction bases numbered 2, after V lost 5 bases and J lost 7 bases. The germline CDR1 and CDR2 sequences are SGHRS and YFSETQ. The CDR3 sequence: CASRDRENTIYF. CDR3 bases: TGCGCCAGCAGGGACAGGGAGAACACCATATATTTT.

This clonotype was counted at least ten times. J is TRBJ2-7 and V is TRBV5-1; D assignment may be TRBD1 or TRBD2 (5 bases each). CDR1 and CDR2 (germline): SGHRS, YFSETQ. V lost 2 bases to trimming and J lost 6 bases, with 15 bases between them. This CDR3 is built from 14 residues. CDR3 nucleotides: TGCGCCAGCAGCTTCCGGGACCAGCAACCCGAGCAGTACTTC. As protein: CASSFRDQQPEQYF.

Ten or more counts support this clonotype. The chain has TRBV20-1 and TRBJ2-2, with D possibly TRBD1 on 5 matching bases. V dropped 3 bases and J dropped 0 bases, with 11 bases sitting between them. This CDR3 is 15 amino acids long. CDR1 and CDR2 (germline): DFQATT, SNEGSKA (reference sequence). Here the CDR3 reads CSASSVTANTGELFF. Written as DNA, the CDR3 is TGCAGTGCTAGCAGTGTGACAGCGAACACCGGGGAGCTGTTTTTT.

There are many counts of this clonotype. V and J are TRBV27 and TRBJ1-2; tentatively, D is TRBD1 (5 bases). CDR1 and CDR2 from the germline V gene are MNHEY and SMNVEV (reference sequence). Trimming took off 4 bases at V and 3 bases at J, with 15 bases between the two ends. CDR3 length: 15 amino acids. CDR3 protein: CASSSISRGDYGYTF. The CDR3, as DNA: TGTGCCAGCAGTTCCATCTCGCGGGGGGACTATGGCTACACCTTC.

This clonotype was seen repeatedly, ten times or more. The rearrangement uses TRBV20-1 and TRBJ2-1; weak D call: TRBD2 (5 bases). Germline V gene data show CDR1 as DFQATT and CDR2 as SNEGSKA (reference sequence). Deletions cut 1 base from V and 6 bases from J, with 10 bases between. This CDR3 contains 13 residues. The CDR3 spells CSARGTSSNEQFF. In DNA form, the CDR3 reads TGCAGTGCTAGAGGGACTTCTTCCAATGAGCAGTTCTTC.

This chain uses TRBV7-2 with TRBJ2-7, with no clear D. V lost 1 base and J lost 10, with 11 bases in between. The CDR3 has 12 amino acids. In germline, CDR1 is SGHTA, CDR2 FQGNSA. The CDR3 sequence: CASSLVPQPQYF. In DNA, the CDR3 is TGTGCCAGCAGCTTAGTCCCACAGCCTCAGTACTTC. Full variable domain (missing parts from reference TRBV7-2 and TRBJ2-7): GAGVSQSPSNKVTEKGKDVELRCDPISGHTALYWYRQSLGQGLEFLIYFQGNSAPDKSGLPSDRFSAERTGGSVSTLTIQRTQQEDSAVYLCASSLVPQPQYFGPGTRLTVT.

This chain joins TRBV20-1 and TRBJ1-5, with D possibly being TRBD1 (5 bases). The germline V and J ends were trimmed by 4 bases and 2 bases, with 12 bases remaining between them. Germline CDR1 reads DFQATT; CDR2 reads SNEGSKA (reference sequence). The CDR3 covers 14 residues. The CDR3 loop is CSAIQVSGNQPQHF. CDR3 DNA: TGCAGTGCTATACAGGTTTCGGGCAATCAGCCCCAGCATTTT.

As for this clonotype: Being one base from a much bigger clone, this may be a read error. The rearrangement uses TRBV28 and TRBJ2-7; D ambiguous. Between the trimmed V and J ends, which lost 2 bases and 3 bases, there was a span of 5 bases. CDR3 size: 12 residues. Germline lookup yields CDR1 MDHEN and CDR2 SYDVKM. The CDR3 DNA follows: TGTGCCAGCAGTTTAGCCCTCTACGAGCAGTACTTC. Protein: CASSLALYEQYF.

The rearrangement joins TRBV7-3 to TRBJ2-1; possibly TRBD1 or TRBD2 for D (5 bases each). The germline gives CDR1 SGHTA, CDR2 FQGTGA. V gave up 5 bases and J gave up 5 bases, with 16 bases separating them. CDR3 size: 15 residues. The CDR3 bases are TGTGCCAGCAGCCCACTCGGGACCCCTAACAATGAGCAGTTCTTC. This encodes CASSPLGTPNNEQFF.

At least ten counts were recorded for this clonotype. The V and J genes are TRBV18 and TRBJ1-1; unclear D gene. Between the trimmed V and J ends, which lost 8 bases and 1 base, there was a span of 14 bases. The CDR3 contains 14 residues. Germline CDR1 KGHSH, CDR2 LQKENI. The CDR3 DNA reads as TGTGCCAGCACCGCTTCACGGGGGAACACTGAAGCTTTCTTT. It encodes CASTASRGNTEAFF. Full variable domain (outside the CDR3, taken from reference TRBV18 and TRBJ1-1): NAGVMQNPRHLVRRRGQEARLRCSPMKGHSHVYWYRQLPEEGLKFMVYLQKENIIDESGMPKERFSAEFPKEGPSILRIQQVVRGDSAAYFCASTASRGNTEAFFGQGTRLTVV.

This clonotype was found many times. V usage is TRBV5-6 and J usage is TRBJ1-2; maybe TRBD1 (5 bases). Trimming cost V 0 bases and J 8 bases, with 17 bases left between them. Per germline, CDR1 SGHDT and CDR2 YYEEEE. The CDR3 has 15 residues. This CDR3 is CASSLGRPGLKGYTF. For the CDR3, the DNA is TGTGCCAGCAGCTTGGGGAGACCGGGACTTAAGGGCTACACCTTC.

This clonotype was counted many times. The chain has TRBV11-2 and TRBJ2-7; D is undetermined. CDR1 and CDR2 from the germline V gene are SGHAT and FQNNGV. V shed 8 bases and J shed 3 bases, with 14 bases lying between them. This CDR3 spans 13 amino acids. DNA of the CDR3: TGTGCCAGCCATCCCGAGAACCACTACGAGCAGTACTTC. Its translation is CASHPENHYEQYF. Full variable domain (missing parts from reference TRBV11-2 and TRBJ2-7): EAGVAQSPRYKIIEKRQSVAFWCNPISGHATLYWYQQILGQGPKLLIQFQNNGVVDDSQLPKDRFSAERLKGVDSTLKIQPAKLEDSAVYLCASHPENHYEQYFGPGTRLTVT.

The V call is TRBV21-1, the J call TRBJ1-1; the D segment call TRBD1 is taken from the table without a DNA check. TRBV21-1 is listed as a pseudogene. The CDR3 has 17 amino acids. CDR3 protein: CASSSEDQGLLGTEAFF. In nucleotides, the CDR3 is TGTGCCAGCAGCTCAGAAGACCAGGGTTTATTGGGCACTGAAGCTTTCTTT.

This clonotype was seen repeatedly, ten times or more. The V call is TRBV5-1, the J call TRBJ1-2; possibly TRBD1 for D (5 bases). CDR3 length equals 13 residues. The germline gives CDR1 SGHRS, CDR2 YFSETQ. Trimming cost V 4 bases and J 4 bases, with 11 bases left between them. The DNA of the CDR3 is TGCGCCAGCAGCCCGTACAGGTCCTATGGCTACACCTTC. It specifies CASSPYRSYGYTF.

This clonotype has a count of ten or more. The chain recombines TRBV7-2 with TRBJ1-5; TRBD1 is a possible D gene (5 bases). Between the trimmed V and J ends, which lost 5 bases and 1 base, there was a span of 9 bases. This CDR3 has 14 amino acids. Germline V lookup: CDR1 SGHTA, CDR2 FQGNSA. The CDR3, as DNA: TGTGCCAGCAGCCGGGGGGGGAGCAATCAGCCCCAGCATTTT. It encodes CASSRGGSNQPQHF.

This clonotype was picked up many times. This chain uses TRBV7-6 with TRBJ2-3; TRBD2 matches 10 bases. Trimming removed 1 base from V and 0 bases from J; junction bases left unmatched: 4. CDR3 size: 17 residues. CDR1 is SGHVS, CDR2 FNYEAQ, per germline. As DNA, the CDR3 is TGTGCCAGCAGCTTAGTAACTAGCGGGACTAGCACAGATACGCAGTATTTT. Translation gives CASSLVTSGTSTDTQYF.

This clonotype was counted at least ten times. The chain links TRBV5-1 to TRBJ2-2; perhaps TRBD2 as D (6 bases). CDR3 length: 17 amino acids. The ends were cut back, 5 bases at V and 2 bases at J, with 19 bases in the middle. CDR1 is SGHRS, CDR2 YFSETQ, per germline. The CDR3 sequence is CASSPGIADFNTGELFF. In DNA, the CDR3 is TGCGCCAGCAGTCCCGGGATAGCGGACTTTAACACCGGGGAGCTGTTTTTT.

This clonotype has at least ten counts. CDR3 DNA sequence: TGCAGTGCTAGGATAAGCGGGAGTTACAATGAGCAGTTCTTC. Its protein product is CSARISGSYNEQFF. The chain uses TRBV20-1 and TRBJ2-1; 8 positions match TRBD2. After removal of 3 bases from V and 4 bases from J, the junction contained 5 bases not matched to a gene. The CDR3 loop spans 14 amino acids. In germline, CDR1 is DFQATT, CDR2 SNEGSKA (reference sequence).

The sample holds many counts of this clonotype. The chain couples TRBV2 to TRBJ1-5; D perhaps matches TRBD1 (5 bases). The V gene lost 2 bases and the J gene lost 0 bases, with 8 bases spanning the gap. Germline V lookup: CDR1 SNHLY, CDR2 FYNNEI. The CDR3 is made up of 15 amino acids. The CDR3 reads CASSEWGTSNQPQHF. The CDR3 bases are TGTGCCAGCAGTGAATGGGGGACTAGCAATCAGCCCCAGCATTTT.

Ten or more counts support this clonotype. V usage is TRBV5-1 and J usage is TRBJ2-1; the match to TRBD2 covers 9 bases. In germline, CDR1 is SGHRS, CDR2 YFSETQ. The CDR3 is made up of 16 amino acids. Unmatched junction bases numbered 8, after V lost 0 bases and J lost 7 bases. CDR3 protein: CASSLGLAAWGNEQFF. The CDR3 DNA is TGCGCCAGCAGCTTGGGACTAGCGGCCTGGGGGAATGAGCAGTTCTTC.

This clonotype appeared many times. The J gene is TRBJ2-7, the V gene TRBV29-1; 7 bases are shared with TRBD1. Per germline, CDR1 SQVTM and CDR2 ANQGSEA. The V gene end was trimmed by 2 bases and the J gene end by 0 bases; junction bases not matched to a gene: 10. The CDR3 loop spans 16 amino acids. DNA of the CDR3: TGCAGCGTTGAAAGTCCCGAGACAGGGAGCTCCTACGAGCAGTACTTC. Translation: CSVESPETGSSYEQYF.

The table lists this clonotype with many counts. V is TRBV7-9 and J is TRBJ2-7, with D hard to call. CDR3 length: 12 residues. Germline CDR1 reads SEHNR; CDR2 reads FQNEAQ (reference sequence). V lost 7 bases and J 2 bases, leaving 9 bases between the germline ends. CDR3 in amino acids: CASTSQTYEQYF. Here the CDR3 DNA reads TGTGCCAGCACCTCTCAGACCTACGAGCAGTACTTC.

This clonotype has ten or more counts. This rearrangement joins TRBV19 to TRBJ2-1; 12 nucleotides align to TRBD2. V dropped 10 bases and J dropped 5; count of bases not matched to a gene: 3. The length of the CDR3 is 13 residues. Looked up from germline, CDR1 is LNHDA and CDR2 is SQIVND (reference sequence). CDR3 region: CATGLAGNNEQFF. In nucleotides, the CDR3 is TGTGCCACTGGACTAGCGGGGAACAATGAGCAGTTCTTC.

V gene TRBV29-1 combines with J gene TRBJ2-5; 9 bases agree with TRBD1. Germline assignment: CDR1 SQVTM and CDR2 ANQGSEA. There are 21 residues in the CDR3. The ends lost 3 bases at V and 3 bases at J; junction bases unmatched: 26. CDR3 sequence: CSVDGSFGTGLLTAYEETQYF. The CDR3 coding sequence is TGCAGCGTTGACGGATCATTTGGGACAGGGTTGCTTACGGCTTACGAAGAGACCCAGTACTTC.

This clonotype was seen ten or more times. The genes are TRBV5-1 and TRBJ2-1; 10 nucleotides align to TRBD2. This CDR3 is 16 amino acids long. Germline CDR1 SGHRS, CDR2 YFSETQ. The V gene end was trimmed by 4 bases and the J gene end by 7 bases; junction bases not matched to a gene: 11. The CDR3 coding sequence is TGCGCCAGCAGCCTCAAGCTAGCGGGAGTATTTAATGAGCAGTTCTTC. It encodes CASSLKLAGVFNEQFF.